One T cell receptor (beta chain) is described in this entry. Its antigen is still unknown. Sequencing used immunoSEQ multiplex PCR; TCRdb keeps in-frame clones, though not all of them. The table records about 180,000 clones, 92% of them present only once. The data are from a study of T cell responses to AZD1222 COVID-19 vaccine. Whole-study results and caveats: Spike-specific TCR repertoires showed rising breadth and depth after two AZD1222 doses. Of spike-specific TCRs, nearly half reportedly target regions left unmutated in variants.

Trimming removed 8 bases from V and 4 bases from J, with 9 bases in between. CDR3 length: 11 residues. Germline values: CDR1 MNHEY, CDR2 SVGAGI. The TCR was taken from an adult who received the AZD1222 COVID-19 vaccine. This chain uses TRBV6-5 with TRBJ2-7, with D unresolved. Sequencing was performed on peripheral blood, taken 28 days after the second AZD1222 dose. DNA for the CDR3: TGTGCCAGCGGGTCCCCGTACGAGCAGTACTTC. Translation gives CASGSPYEQYF.